The 17 T cell receptor beta chains below were found in one sample sequenced in a study of cytomegalovirus exposure and HLA in healthy donors. PCR employed 60 Vbeta and 13 Jbeta primers. Profiled with immunoSEQ multiplex PCR; TCRdb holds only in-frame clones, not every one. The table includes 99,000 or so clones, more than 75% detected once. Sequenced material: PBMCs. The receptors were gathered from a woman between 18 and 30 years old in good health and CMV-seropositive.

The chain links TRBV5-6 to TRBJ2-2; 9 positions agree with TRBD2. Trimming at V came to 5 bases and at J to 2 bases, leaving 7 bases not matched to a gene. The CDR3 consists of 16 residues. Germline V gene lookup returns CDR1 SGHDT and CDR2 YYEEEE. The DNA for the CDR3 is TGTGCCAGCAGTCCCCCTAGCGGGGTTAACACCGGGGAGCTGTTTTTT. Its translation is CASSPPSGVNTGELFF.

The rearrangement uses TRBV2 and TRBJ2-5; D remains unclear. Judging by the DNA end, TRBJ2-7 fits better; the J call may be wrong. Germline CDR1 and CDR2: SNHLY and FYNNEI. The length of the CDR3 is 14 residues. The CDR3 reads CASRQSLSSYEQYF. CDR3 nucleotide sequence: TGTGCCAGCAGACAGTCTCTTTCCTCCTACGAGCAGTACTTC.

The J gene is TRBJ2-5, the V gene TRBV7-6; 7 bases map to TRBD2. The CDR3 loop spans 17 amino acids. Trimming at V came to 5 bases and at J to 2 bases, leaving 14 bases not matched to a gene. CDR1 SGHVS and CDR2 FNYEAQ come from the germline V gene. For the CDR3, the DNA is TGTGCCAGCAGCCTACCGACGGCGGGAGTTTTGCAAGAGACCCAGTACTTC. Translation: CASSLPTAGVLQETQYF.

This clone appeared many times. Other DNA sequences of this sample code for an identical CDR3. The chain employs TRBV5-1 and TRBJ2-2; 8 bases are a match to TRBD1. CDR1 is SGHRS, CDR2 YFSETQ, per germline. V shed 0 bases and J 3 bases; nucleotides not matched to a gene: 4. This CDR3 comprises 16 residues. The CDR3 coding sequence is TGCGCCAGCAGCTTGGTCCAGGGGGCGGACACCGGGGAGCTGTTTTTT. As protein: CASSLVQGADTGELFF.

This chain connects TRBV10-2 to TRBJ1-2; 10 bases fit TRBD1. Germline V lookup: CDR1 WSHSY, CDR2 SAAADI. Unmatched junction bases numbered 5, after V lost 9 bases and J lost 7 bases. The CDR3 is 12 amino acids. This chain's CDR3 is CASGDRGGGYTF. Here the CDR3 DNA reads TGCGCCAGTGGGGACAGGGGAGGTGGCTACACCTTC.

The chain links TRBV9 to TRBJ2-1; 7 bases align to TRBD2. The length of the CDR3 is 14 residues. The ends lost 2 bases at V and 2 bases at J; junction bases unmatched: 1. CDR1 and CDR2 from the germline V gene are SGDLS and YYNGEE. In DNA, the CDR3 is TGTGCCAGCAGCGTCACTAGCGCCTACAATGAGCAGTTCTTC. This translates into CASSVTSAYNEQFF.

The CDR3 DNA sequence: TGTGCCAGCACAGGACAGGGCGAGAGTCAGCCCCAGCATTTT. It yields the protein CASTGQGESQPQHF. J is TRBJ1-5 and V is TRBV6-6, with 8 bases aligning to TRBD1. From germline, CDR1 is MNHNY and CDR2 SVGAGI (reference sequence). The CDR3 spans 14 residues. V shed 7 bases and J 6 bases; nucleotides not matched to a gene: 8.

This clone has a single count. The chain is built from TRBV25-1 and TRBJ2-5; TRBD1 agrees at 8 bases. The J segment lost 7 bases and the V segment lost 2 bases, leaving 6 bases of the junction unmatched. Germline V gene sequence: CDR1 MGHDK, CDR2 SYGVNS. The CDR3 spans 14 residues. The CDR3 is CASSERTGSGTQYF. The CDR3 DNA sequence: TGTGCCAGCAGTGAACGGACAGGGTCCGGGACCCAGTACTTC.

As to this clone: This may come from a read error, since a much larger clone is one base off. The V call is TRBV5-4, the J call TRBJ2-7; D is unresolved. The CDR3 runs 13 residues. CDR1 SGHNT and CDR2 YYREEE come from the germline V gene (reference sequence). With 4 bases removed from V and 2 bases from J, the gap between germline ends came to 10 bases. The CDR3 loop reads CASSPLSTYEQYF. CDR3 bases: TGTGCCAGCAGCCCCCTAAGTACCTACGAGCAGTACTTC.

The chain couples TRBV15 to TRBJ1-1; D may be TRBD1 (5 bases). The germline CDR1 and CDR2 sequences are LNHNV and YYDKDF (reference sequence). This CDR3 has 12 residues. The ends were cut back, 8 bases at V and 2 bases at J, with 9 bases in the middle. This chain's CDR3 is CATLDTNTEAFF. The DNA of the CDR3 is TGTGCCACCCTGGACACAAACACTGAAGCTTTCTTT.

The J gene is TRBJ1-1, the V gene TRBV4-1; D unclear. V lost 2 bases, J lost 0 bases, and 7 bases lay in between. The CDR3 length is 14 residues. Germline V lookup: CDR1 MGHRA, CDR2 YSYEKL. CDR3 residues: CASSQHGVNTEAFF. CDR3 bases: TGCGCCAGCAGCCAACACGGAGTGAACACTGAAGCTTTCTTT.

The genes are TRBV5-1 and TRBJ2-5; D gene unclear. The CDR3 sequence is 12 residues long. Trimming left V 5 bases short and J 0 bases short, with 5 bases between. CDR1 and CDR2 (germline): SGHRS, YFSETQ. The CDR3 DNA reads TGCGCCAGCAGTTTCAACCAAGAGACCCAGTACTTC. It encodes CASSFNQETQYF.

The chain combines TRBV29-1 with TRBJ2-2; the D gene is possibly TRBD2 (6 bases). Trimming stripped 6 bases from V and 4 bases from J, with 15 bases between. This CDR3 has 14 amino acids. The germline V gene encodes CDR1 SQVTM and CDR2 ANQGSEA. CDR3 protein: CSVVAEAGTGELFF. In DNA, the CDR3 is TGCAGCGTCGTAGCGGAGGCTGGCACCGGGGAGCTGTTTTTT.

The chain recombines TRBV7-9 with TRBJ1-1; possible D gene TRBD1, 6 bases. CDR3 length: 15 residues. CDR1 is SEHNR, CDR2 FQNEAQ, per germline (reference sequence). V lost 5 bases and J 0 bases, leaving 13 bases between the germline ends. The CDR3 spells CASSRRQDLNTEAFF. CDR3 DNA sequence: TGTGCCAGCAGCCGTCGACAGGACTTGAACACTGAAGCTTTCTTT.

The J gene is TRBJ1-2, the V gene TRBV21-1; the table gives TRBD1 as D, unverified against the DNA. TRBV21-1 is classified as a pseudogene. The CDR3 loop spans 16 amino acids. CDR3 in DNA: TGTGCCAGCAGCAGAGGGACAGCCAACCTAAACTATGGCTACACCTTC. Amino acid sequence: CASSRGTANLNYGYTF.

The gene calls are TRBV9 and TRBJ1-2; a weak D match, TRBD1 (5 bases). Between the trimmed V and J ends, which lost 1 base and 3 bases, there was a span of 19 bases. CDR1 is SGDLS, CDR2 YYNGEE, per germline. There are 17 residues in the CDR3. CDR3 DNA sequence: TGTGCCAGCAGCGTAAGTGTCCCGGGCGCGGGGGACTATGGCTACACCTTC. Its protein product is CASSVSVPGAGDYGYTF.

The rearrangement links TRBV18 to TRBJ1-1; no clear D gene. Trimming took 2 bases from V and 1 from J, leaving 8 bases between them. The germline V gene has CDR1 KGHSH and CDR2 LQKENI. CDR3 length: 14 amino acids. In nucleotides, the CDR3 is TGTGCCAGCTCACCATTGCCAGGGAACACTGAAGCTTTCTTT. Amino acid sequence: CASSPLPGNTEAFF.